This TCR beta chain was found in a study of T cells after yellow fever vaccination. Study observations and caveats: High-abundance clonotypes from the bulk population could contaminate FACS-sorted repertoires.

This CDR3 has 14 residues. The V end was cut by 7 bases, the J end by 2 bases, with 15 bases between. The germline V gene has CDR1 SGHRS and CDR2 YFSETQ. TCRdb reprocessed the 5' RACE reads via MiXCR and lists one record per CDR3 protein. In the table there are approximately 300,000 distinct CDR3 sequences, about 10% of which are singletons. Worth noting for this clonotype: Its antigen remains unidentified.

The specimen was CD4+ T cells sorted from PBMCs, collected 45 days after the yellow fever booster vaccination. The sequence derives from a young man who received the YFV17D yellow fever vaccine. The rearrangement links TRBV5-1 to TRBJ2-5; D perhaps matches TRBD1 (6 bases). The CDR3, as DNA: TGCGCCAGCCAAACGGACAGCCATCAAGAGACCCAGTACTTC. Its translation is CASQTDSHQETQYF.